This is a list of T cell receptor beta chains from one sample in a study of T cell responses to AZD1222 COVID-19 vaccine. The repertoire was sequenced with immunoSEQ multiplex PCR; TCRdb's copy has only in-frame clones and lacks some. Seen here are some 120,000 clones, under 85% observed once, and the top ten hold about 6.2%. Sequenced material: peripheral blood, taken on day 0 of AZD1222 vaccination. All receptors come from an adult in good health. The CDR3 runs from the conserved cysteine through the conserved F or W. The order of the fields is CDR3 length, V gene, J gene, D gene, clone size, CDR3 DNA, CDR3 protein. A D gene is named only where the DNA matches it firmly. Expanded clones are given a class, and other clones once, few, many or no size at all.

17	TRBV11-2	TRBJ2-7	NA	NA	TGTGCCAGCAGCTTGGGGCCTACTAGAGTTCTGTCCTACGAGCAGTACTTC	CASSLGPTRVLSYEQYF
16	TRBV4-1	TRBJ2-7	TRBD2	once	TGCGCCAGCAGCCAAGATCGTTACGGGGGGTGGGATGAGCAGTACTTC	CASSQDRYGGWDEQYF
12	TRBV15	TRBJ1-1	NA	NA	TGTGCCACCAGCAGGGAGAACACTGAAGCTTTCTTT	CATSRENTEAFF
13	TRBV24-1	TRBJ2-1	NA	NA	TGTGCCACCAGTGATGGAGGGGGCCGAGAGCAGTTCTTC	CATSDGGGREQFF
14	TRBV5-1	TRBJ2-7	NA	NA	TGCGCCAGCAGCTTGGGGGGCGTTTCCTACGAGCAGTACTTC	CASSLGGVSYEQYF
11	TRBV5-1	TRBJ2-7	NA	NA	TGCGCCAGCAGCGACCTGGGGGAGCAGTACTTC	CASSDLGEQYF
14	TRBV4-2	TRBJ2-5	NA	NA	TGTGCCAGCAGCCAACTAGCTGAGGGGGAGACCCAGTACTTC	CASSQLAEGETQYF
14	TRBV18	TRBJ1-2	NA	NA	TGTGCCAGCTCAAGAACCGATCACGTCTATGGCTACACCTTC	CASSRTDHVYGYTF
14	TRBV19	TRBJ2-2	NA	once	TGTGCCAGTCGGACGGCGCTGAACACCGGGGAGCTGTTTTTT	CASRTALNTGELFF
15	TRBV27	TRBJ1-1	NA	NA	TGTGCCAGCTCCCCGACCTCGGACGGGGGCCGGGGAGCTTTCTTT	CASSPTSDGGRGAFF
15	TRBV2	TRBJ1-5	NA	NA	TGTGCCAGCAGGGACCCCCTCACAGGTAGCAGGCCCCAGCATTTT	CASRDPLTGSRPQHF
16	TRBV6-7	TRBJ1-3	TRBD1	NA	TGTGCCAGCAGTTACCACAGGGGGTTCTCTGGAAACACCATATATTTT	CASSYHRGFSGNTIYF
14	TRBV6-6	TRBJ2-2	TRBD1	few	TGTGCCAGCAGTGGGACAGTAAACACCGGGGAGCTGTTTTTT	CASSGTVNTGELFF
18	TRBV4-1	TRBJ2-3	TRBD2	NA	TGCGCCAGCAGCCAAGATCGTAGCGGGGGGGCCCTCACAGATACGCAGTATTTT	CASSQDRSGGALTDTQYF
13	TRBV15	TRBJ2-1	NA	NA	TGTGCCACCAGCGCGAAAGGGGACAATGAGCAGTTCTTC	CATSAKGDNEQFF
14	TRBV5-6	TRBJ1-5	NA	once	TGTGCCAGCAGCTCCGGGACCCGATATCAGCCCCAGCATTTT	CASSSGTRYQPQHF
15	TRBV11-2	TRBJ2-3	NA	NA	TGTGCCAGCAGCATGGGACCCGACCACACAGATACGCAGTATTTT	CASSMGPDHTDTQYF
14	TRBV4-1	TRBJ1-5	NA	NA	TGCGCCAGCAGACAACAGGGATCCGGGCAGCCCCAGCATTTT	CASRQQGSGQPQHF
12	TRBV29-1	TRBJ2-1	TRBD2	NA	TGCAGCGCCCAGCGGGGAAACAATGAGCAGTTCTTC	CSAQRGNNEQFF
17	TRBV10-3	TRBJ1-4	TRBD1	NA	TGTGCCATCAGTGAGTCGAAGGGGGCTGCAACTAATGAAAAACTGTTTTTT	CAISESKGAATNEKLFF
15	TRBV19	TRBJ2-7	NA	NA	TGTGCCAGTAGTACCCAAAAGGGTGGGACCTACGAGCAGTACTTC	CASSTQKGGTYEQYF
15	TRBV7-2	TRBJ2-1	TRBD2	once	TGTGCCAGCACCCTGCGGCGGGGGGGCCTCAATGAGCAGTTCTTC	CASTLRRGGLNEQFF
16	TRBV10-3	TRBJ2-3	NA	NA	TGTGCCATCAGTGAGCCCACACAGTGGCCGGGGGATACGCAGTATTTT	CAISEPTQWPGDTQYF
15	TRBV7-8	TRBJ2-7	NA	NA	TGTGCCAGCAGCCCCGTTGGGGGGTTCACCTACGAGCAGTACTTC	CASSPVGGFTYEQYF
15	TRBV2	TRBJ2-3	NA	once	TGTGCCAGCAGTGAACGGCGGGGTTCCACAGATACGCAGTATTTT	CASSERRGSTDTQYF
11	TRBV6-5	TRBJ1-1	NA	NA	TGTGCCAGCAGTTACTCGGGGGGTGCTTTCTTT	CASSYSGGAFF
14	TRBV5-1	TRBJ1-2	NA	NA	TGCGCCAGCAGTGGGGGGCAGGGTAACTATGGCTACACCTTC	CASSGGQGNYGYTF
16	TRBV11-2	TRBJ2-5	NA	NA	TGTGCCAGCAGCCCCCGATTAAGGGCGCAGTTGGAGACCCAGTACTTC	CASSPRLRAQLETQYF
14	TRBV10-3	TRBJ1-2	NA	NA	TGTGCCATCAGACCGGGCCCCGGGCGCTATGGCTACACCTTC	CAIRPGPGRYGYTF
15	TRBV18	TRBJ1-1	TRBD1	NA	TGTGCCAGCTCACCAGAGCCGACAGGGGGTACTGAAGCTTTCTTT	CASSPEPTGGTEAFF